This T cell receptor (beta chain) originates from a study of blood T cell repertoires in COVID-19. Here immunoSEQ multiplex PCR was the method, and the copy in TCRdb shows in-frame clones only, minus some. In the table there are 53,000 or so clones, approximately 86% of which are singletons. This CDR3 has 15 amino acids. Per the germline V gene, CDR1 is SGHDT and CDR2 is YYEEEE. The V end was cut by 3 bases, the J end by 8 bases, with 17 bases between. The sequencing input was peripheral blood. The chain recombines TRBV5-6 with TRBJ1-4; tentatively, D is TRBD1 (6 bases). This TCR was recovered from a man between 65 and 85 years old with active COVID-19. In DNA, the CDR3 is TGTGCCAGCAGCTACCCCCGGGGGGCGGAGGAAAAACTGTTTTTT. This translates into CASSYPRGAEEKLFF. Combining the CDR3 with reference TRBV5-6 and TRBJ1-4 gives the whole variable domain DAGVTQSPTHLIKTRGQQVTLRCSPKSGHDTVSWYQQALGQGPQFIFQYYEEEERQRGNFPDRFSGHQFPNYSSELNVNALLLGDSALYLCASSYPRGAEEKLFFGSGTQLSVL.